This T cell receptor beta chain emerged from a study of blood T cell repertoires in COVID-19. Across the whole study: T cells, B-cell-depleted T cells, or PBMCs provided the cDNA or gDNA that served as material.

This CDR3 spans 15 amino acids. CDR1 is KGHSH and CDR2 is LQKENI in the germline V gene. The V end was cut by 2 bases, the J end by 11 bases, with 19 bases between. Authors' analysis steps: Reference gene primers were amplified, and this amplification served to estimate nucleated cell counts. The repertoire was sequenced with immunoSEQ multiplex PCR; TCRdb's copy has only in-frame clones and lacks some. The V and J calls and clone size are taken from that table; D and trimming were inferred from the DNA. The sample contains a few hundred thousand clones, roughly 90% of which appear only once. The receptor comes from a woman in her thirties with COVID-19, enrolled during active disease. What was sequenced was peripheral blood. J is TRBJ1-5 and V is TRBV18; D is possibly TRBD1 (5 bases). In nucleotides, the CDR3 is TGTGCCAGCTCACCATGGGCAGGGTCCCTCAGGTCCCAGCATTTT. Its protein product is CASSPWAGSLRSQHF. Filled out from reference TRBV18 and TRBJ1-5, the complete variable domain reads NAGVMQNPRHLVRRRGQEARLRCSPMKGHSHVYWYRQLPEEGLKFMVYLQKENIIDESGMPKERFSAEFPKEGPSILRIQQVVRGDSAAYFCASSPWAGSLRSQHFGDGTRLSIL.